This is a list of T cell receptor beta chains from one sample in a study of shared clonotypes between healthy human individuals. Method: immunoSEQ multiplex PCR; TCRdb's copy keeps in-frame clones and lacks some. The sample contains millions of clones, 95% of which appear only once. The sample was naive CD4+ T cells sorted from blood. Every receptor here comes from a man aged 18 to 30 in good health. Each CDR3 is given with its conserved first and last residue. A D gene is named only where the DNA matches it firmly. Clone size, where shown, is once, few, many, or a class for clones that have expanded.

>TRBV5-1|.|.|TRBJ2-1
TGCGCCAGCAGCCCGCCGGACAATGAGCAGTTCTTC
CASSPPDNEQFF
>TRBV5-4|.|.|TRBJ1-1
TGTGCCAGCACCGACTACGGGACGGGGAACACTGAAGCTTTCTTT
CASTDYGTGNTEAFF
>TRBV7-9|.|.|TRBJ2-6
TGTGCCAGCAGCTTAGGTGGGGCTGGGGCCAACGTCCTGACTTTC
CASSLGGAGANVLTF
>TRBV23-1|.|.|TRBJ1-2
TGCGCCAGCAGTCAATCGCTGAGGGGAAACTATGGCTACACCTTC
CASSQSLRGNYGYTF
>TRBV4-2|.|TRBD2|TRBJ2-1
TGTGCCAGCAGCCAAGTGACTAGCGGGGGGGATGAGCAGTTCTTC
CASSQVTSGGDEQFF
>TRBV9|.|TRBD2|TRBJ2-5
TGTGCCAGCAGCGGGACTAGCGGGATCCAAGAGACCCAGTACTTC
CASSGTSGIQETQYF
>TRBV10-3|.|TRBD1|TRBJ2-7
TGTGCCATCGCCTTTGGGACAGGGCACTACGAGCAGTACTTC
CAIAFGTGHYEQYF
>TRBV28|once|.|TRBJ1-2
TGTGCCAGCAGGTTGACAGACTATGGCTACACCTTC
CASRLTDYGYTF
>TRBV4-2|.|TRBD1|TRBJ1-6
TGTGCCAGCAGCCAAGGAGACAGGGTGGATTCACCCCTCCACTTT
CASSQGDRVDSPLHF
>TRBV15|.|.|TRBJ2-2
TGTGCCACCAGCAGAGATCGAGGGGTGACCACCGGGGAGCTGTTTTTT
CATSRDRGVTTGELFF
>TRBV6-5|.|TRBD1|TRBJ2-5
TGTGCCAGCAGTGGAGGACAGGGCGGGACCCAGTACTTC
CASSGGQGGTQYF
>TRBV5-1|.|TRBD1|TRBJ1-1
TGCGCCAGCAGCTTGACGGGACAGGGGGCTGCTGAAGCTTTCTTT
CASSLTGQGAAEAFF
>TRBV19|.|.|TRBJ1-2
TGTGCCAGTAGCTTAAAGGACATTTTTGGCTACACCTTC
CASSLKDIFGYTF
>TRBV6-1|.|.|TRBJ2-2
TGTGCCGGATCCGGGAATGCCAACACCGGGGAGCTGTTTTTT
CAGSGNANTGELFF
>TRBV6-4|.|TRBD2|TRBJ2-5
TGTGCCAGCAGTGACCACACGGGGGTAGCGGGGATCCAAGAGACCCAGTACTTC
CASSDHTGVAGIQETQYF
>TRBV7-9|.|.|TRBJ2-6
TGTGCCAGCAGCTTTCTAGGTGGAGGGGCCAACGTCCTGACTTTC
CASSFLGGGANVLTF
>TRBV7-9|.|.|TRBJ1-6
TGTGCCAGCAGCTCCCCCGGCCTGGCAGGGATGGATTCACCCCTCCACTTT
CASSSPGLAGMDSPLHF
>TRBV6-1|.|.|TRBJ1-6
TGTGCCAGCAGTGAATTGAGGTCACCCCTCCACTTT
CASSELRSPLHF
>TRBV27|.|.|TRBJ2-7
TGTGCCAGCAGTTTCCTTGGGTATCAATACGAGCAGTACTTC
CASSFLGYQYEQYF
>TRBV28|once|.|TRBJ1-1
TGTGCCAGCAGCCCCCCTAACCGGAAAGCTTTCTTT
CASSPPNRKAFF
>TRBV5-6|.|.|TRBJ2-5
TGTGCCAGCAGCTCCGGGTGGGTCCAAGAGACCCAGTACTTC
CASSSGWVQETQYF
>TRBV5-6|.|.|TRBJ2-7
TGTGCCAGCAGCTTGGAGCCTGCATACGAGCAGTACTTC
CASSLEPAYEQYF
>TRBV7-8|.|TRBD1|TRBJ1-6
TGTGCCAGCAGCTTAGCGCCGGGACAGGGTTATTCACCCCTCCACTTT
CASSLAPGQGYSPLHF
>TRBV29-1|.|.|TRBJ2-5
TGCAGCGTGGGGACGCTTGAGACCCAGTACTTC
CSVGTLETQYF
>TRBV27|.|TRBD1|TRBJ1-6
TGTGCCAGCAGTTTGTCCCGGGACAGGGTTCGGTCCTATAATTCACCCCTCCACTTT
CASSLSRDRVRSYNSPLHF
>TRBV2|.|TRBD2|TRBJ2-3
TGTGCCAGCAGGGATCCACGGACTAGCGGGACCCAATTTAGCACAGATACGCAGTATTTT
CASRDPRTSGTQFSTDTQYF
>TRBV7-2|.|.|TRBJ2-1
TGTGCCAGCAGCTCTGGCTCGCAGCAGTTCTTC
CASSSGSQQFF
>TRBV6-1|.|TRBD1|TRBJ1-6
TGTGCCAGCAAGACAGGGGGCGATGCTTCACCCCTCCACTTT
CASKTGGDASPLHF
>TRBV6-5|.|.|TRBJ1-2
TGTGCCAGCAGCCCCGAGGGGCCCTATGGCTACACCTTC
CASSPEGPYGYTF
>TRBV6-6|once|.|TRBJ2-1
TGTGCCAGCAGTTACTCGAACGGAAATGAGCAGTTCTTC
CASSYSNGNEQFF
>TRBV6-1|.|TRBD1|TRBJ2-6
TGTGCCAGCAGTGACATCAGGGGGCTTGGGGCCAACGTCCTGACTTTC
CASSDIRGLGANVLTF
>TRBV6-6|.|TRBD2|TRBJ2-1
TGTGCCAGCAGTTACGCGGGAGGGATATACAATGAGCAGTTCTTC
CASSYAGGIYNEQFF
>TRBV9|.|.|TRBJ2-5
TGTGCCAGCAGGAGTAGCGGCCAAGAGACCCAGTACTTC
CASRSSGQETQYF
>TRBV7-6|.|.|TRBJ2-2
TGTGCCAGCAGCTCGAGGGTTTCCACCGGGGAGCTGTTTTTT
CASSSRVSTGELFF
>TRBV10-3|.|.|TRBJ2-7
TGTGCCATCAGCCGGTCAGCCTACGAGCAGTACTTC
CAISRSAYEQYF
>TRBV18|.|.|TRBJ1-2
TGTGCCAGCTCGGCGGGGGGCGGCTATGGCTACACCTTC
CASSAGGGYGYTF
>TRBV6-4|.|.|TRBJ2-2
TGTGCCAGCAGTGACTCGAGAATCGCCGGGGAGCTGTTTTTT
CASSDSRIAGELFF
>TRBV7-7|.|TRBD1|TRBJ1-3
TGTGCTAGCAGTCCTTCTCCGGGACAGGTGGTGGACACCATATATTTT
CASSPSPGQVVDTIYF
>TRBV5-1|.|.|TRBJ2-5
TGCGCCAGCAGCTTGGGAGCAGGGATCGAGACCCAGTACTTC
CASSLGAGIETQYF
>TRBV7-2|.|.|TRBJ2-3
TGTGCCAGCAGCTTAGGCGTGAAGGGTAAATTTACAGATACGCAGTATTTT
CASSLGVKGKFTDTQYF
>TRBV25-1|.|TRBD1|TRBJ2-5
TGTGCCAGCAGTGTTACAGGGGGCGCTTCCGAGACCCAGTACTTC
CASSVTGGASETQYF
>TRBV5-1|.|.|TRBJ2-7
TGCGCCAGCAGCCCGTTGACAGGGACTAGGACTGACTACGAGCAGTACTTC
CASSPLTGTRTDYEQYF
>TRBV5-1|.|.|TRBJ2-7
TGCGCCAGCAGCCCGAGAGGCGAGAACACCTACGAGCAGTACTTC
CASSPRGENTYEQYF
>TRBV19|.|.|TRBJ2-7
TGTGCCAGTACCCGACGTGCAGGGGCGTACGAGCAGTACTTC
CASTRRAGAYEQYF
>TRBV9|once|TRBD1|TRBJ2-1
TGTGCCAGCAGCGTTTCCGGGACAGCGCGAATGGAGCAGTTCTTC
CASSVSGTARMEQFF
>TRBV6-5|.|.|TRBJ1-2
TGTGCCAGCAGTACTCTCTCAGACACGGTGGTGACCTTC
CASSTLSDTVVTF
>TRBV27|.|.|TRBJ1-1
TGTGCCAGCAGTCTCGAACCCCGGGTTGGCACTGAAGCTTTCTTT
CASSLEPRVGTEAFF
>TRBV18|.|TRBD2|TRBJ2-7
TGTGCCAGCTCACCACTTGCGGGAGGGCCCCTCAACGAGCAGTACTTC
CASSPLAGGPLNEQYF
>TRBV30|once|TRBD1|TRBJ2-7
TGTGCCTGGAGTGTAATGAGGGGGCTGAAGAACGAGCAGTACTTC
CAWSVMRGLKNEQYF